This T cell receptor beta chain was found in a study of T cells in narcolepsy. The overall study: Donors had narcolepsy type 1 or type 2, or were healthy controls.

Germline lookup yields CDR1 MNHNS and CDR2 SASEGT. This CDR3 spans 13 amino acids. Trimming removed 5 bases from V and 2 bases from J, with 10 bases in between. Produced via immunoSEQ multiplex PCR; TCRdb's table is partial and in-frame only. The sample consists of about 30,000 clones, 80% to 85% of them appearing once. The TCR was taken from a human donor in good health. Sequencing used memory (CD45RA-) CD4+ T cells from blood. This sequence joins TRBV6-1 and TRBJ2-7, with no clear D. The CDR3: CASSYGQTYEQYF. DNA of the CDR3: TGTGCCAGCAGTTATGGCCAGACCTACGAGCAGTACTTC.